These 14 T cell receptor beta chains originate from one sample sequenced in a study of cytomegalovirus exposure and HLA in healthy donors. PCR was performed using 60 Vbeta and 13 Jbeta primers. Method: immunoSEQ multiplex PCR; TCRdb's copy keeps in-frame clones and lacks some. The sample includes roughly 43,000 clones. Sequences were obtained from PBMCs. These receptors were obtained from a woman in her thirties or forties in good health and CMV-seronegative.

The chain recombines TRBV5-8 with TRBJ2-7, with 9 positions matching TRBD1. V gave up 0 bases and J gave up 5 bases; unmatched junction bases: 9. This CDR3 comprises 16 residues. The germline V gene encodes CDR1 SGHTS and CDR2 YDEGEE. CDR3 loop: CASSLVRGTGTNEQYF. CDR3 bases: TGTGCCAGCAGCTTGGTTAGGGGGACAGGGACTAACGAGCAGTACTTC. Looking up the rest from reference TRBV5-8 and TRBJ2-7 gives the full variable domain: EAGVTQSPTHLIKTRGQQATLRCSPISGHTSVYWYQQALGLGLQFLLWYDEGEERNRGNFPPRFSGRQFPNYSSELNVNALELEDSALYLCASSLVRGTGTNEQYFGPGTRLTVT.

The chain carries TRBV27 and TRBJ2-7; perhaps TRBD2 as D (6 bases). V dropped 5 bases and J dropped 0 bases, with 17 bases sitting between them. The CDR3 sequence is 16 residues long. Per the germline V gene, CDR1 is MNHEY and CDR2 is SMNVEV (reference sequence). Here the CDR3 DNA reads TGTGCCAGCAGTCCGGACTTGGGGGGATTCTCCTACGAGCAGTACTTC. Amino acid sequence: CASSPDLGGFSYEQYF.

This chain links TRBV9 with TRBJ2-7; 9 positions agree with TRBD2. The germline V gene encodes CDR1 SGDLS and CDR2 YYNGEE. The trim removed 0 bases at V and 6 bases at J, leaving 7 bases unmatched. The CDR3 is 15 amino acids. The DNA of the CDR3 is TGTGCCAGCAGCGTAGATGCTGCGGGAGGGTTCGAGCAGTACTTC. It yields the protein CASSVDAAGGFEQYF.

V gene TRBV5-1 combines with J gene TRBJ2-3; tentatively, D is TRBD2 (5 bases). The germline CDR1 and CDR2 sequences are SGHRS and YFSETQ. Trimming left V 0 bases short and J 6 bases short, with 11 bases between. The CDR3 extends over 14 amino acids. In nucleotides, the CDR3 is TGCGCCAGCAGCTTGGAGAGGGTCACGGATACGCAGTATTTT. Translating it yields CASSLERVTDTQYF.

This sequence joins TRBV6-6 and TRBJ1-6, with 7 bases fitting TRBD1. Trimming took 10 bases from V and 9 from J; bases not matched to a gene: 12. Germline CDR1 is MNHNY and CDR2 is SVGAGI (reference sequence). This CDR3 contains 14 residues. Written as DNA, the CDR3 is TGTGCCACCCGGATACAGGGGCAGGGTTCACCCCTCCACTTT. It encodes CATRIQGQGSPLHF.

The gene calls are TRBV18 and TRBJ2-3, with TRBD2 matching over 14 bases. CDR1 is KGHSH, CDR2 LQKENI, per germline. The CDR3 contains 17 residues. The ends lost 3 bases at V and 2 bases at J; junction bases unmatched: 4. CDR3 sequence reads: CASSPTSGREVTDTQYF. The CDR3, as DNA: TGTGCCAGCTCACCGACTAGCGGGAGGGAGGTCACAGATACGCAGTATTTT. Full variable domain (outside the CDR3, taken from reference TRBV18 and TRBJ2-3): NAGVMQNPRHLVRRRGQEARLRCSPMKGHSHVYWYRQLPEEGLKFMVYLQKENIIDESGMPKERFSAEFPKEGPSILRIQQVVRGDSAAYFCASSPTSGREVTDTQYFGPGTRLTVL.

The CDR3 nucleotides are TGTGCCAGCAGCCCGACTAGCGGCGCCTACGAGCAGTACTTC. It specifies CASSPTSGAYEQYF. The genes are TRBV7-2 and TRBJ2-7; 9 positions match TRBD2. V shed 5 bases and J 2 bases; nucleotides not matched to a gene: 4. From germline, CDR1 is SGHTA and CDR2 FQGNSA. CDR3 length equals 14 residues. Complete variable domain (other parts from reference TRBV7-2 and TRBJ2-7): GAGVSQSPSNKVTEKGKDVELRCDPISGHTALYWYRQSLGQGLEFLIYFQGNSAPDKSGLPSDRFSAERTGGSVSTLTIQRTQQEDSAVYLCASSPTSGAYEQYFGPGTRLTVT.

The V and J genes are TRBV12-2 and TRBJ2-7; the D segment call TRBD1 is taken from the table without a DNA check. TRBV12-2 is flagged as a pseudogene. The CDR3 spans 15 residues. The CDR3 DNA sequence: TGTGCAAGTCGCTTGGTCAGGCCGAGCTCCTACGAGCAGTACTTC. Its translation is CASRLVRPSSYEQYF.

This chain links TRBV5-1 with TRBJ2-7; TRBD2 matches at 7 bases. Trimming at V came to 3 bases and at J to 0 bases, leaving 9 bases not matched to a gene. There are 16 residues in the CDR3. Germline V gene sequence: CDR1 SGHRS, CDR2 YFSETQ. CDR3 region: CASSSPAGSSSYEQYF. The CDR3 bases are TGCGCCAGCAGCTCCCCAGCGGGGTCCAGCTCCTACGAGCAGTACTTC.

The V call is TRBV9, the J call TRBJ2-1, with 10 bases matching TRBD2. With V trimmed by 2 bases and J by 4 bases, 6 bases remained unmatched. Germline loops: CDR1 SGDLS, CDR2 YYNGEE. This CDR3 has 16 residues. CDR3 nucleotide sequence: TGTGCCAGCAGCGTGCTGACTAGCGGGCTTTACAATGAGCAGTTCTTC. Translating it yields CASSVLTSGLYNEQFF.

The gene calls are TRBV27 and TRBJ2-3; 10 nucleotides agree with TRBD2. Looked up from germline, CDR1 is MNHEY and CDR2 is SMNVEV (reference sequence). The CDR3 has 16 residues. V trimming: 4 bases; J trimming: 0 bases; junction bases outside the gene matches: 4. CDR3 sequence: CASSSGLAASTDTQYF. The CDR3 DNA sequence: TGTGCCAGCAGTTCAGGACTAGCGGCTAGCACAGATACGCAGTATTTT.

The chain combines TRBV7-3 with TRBJ2-3, with TRBD2 matching over 10 bases. The length of the CDR3 is 15 residues. Germline CDR1 is SGHTA and CDR2 is FQGTGA. V was pared by 3 bases and J by 1 base, with 1 base of the junction left unmatched. CDR3 sequence (DNA): TGTGCCAGCAGCTTTGGGACTAGCGGCACAGATACGCAGTATTTT. Its protein product is CASSFGTSGTDTQYF.

The V and J genes are TRBV6-5 and TRBJ2-7, with no clear D. The V and J ends lost 0 bases and 2 bases respectively, with 11 bases between them. From germline, CDR1 is MNHEY and CDR2 SVGAGI. There are 15 residues in the CDR3. DNA of the CDR3: TGTGCCAGCAGTTACTCGGCGGTTGCAGCCTACGAGCAGTACTTC. Translating gives CASSYSAVAAYEQYF.

The rearrangement uses TRBV29-1 and TRBJ2-5; TRBD2 agrees at 8 bases. The CDR3 has 12 residues. The germline V gene encodes CDR1 SQVTM and CDR2 ANQGSEA. Losses at the gene ends were 3 bases for V and 5 bases for J; bases not matched to a gene: 2. The CDR3 region has the DNA TGCAGCGTTGACCCGGGGGGGGAGACCCAGTACTTC. It yields the protein CSVDPGGETQYF.